This TCR beta chain appears in the sequencing data of a study of T cell responses to AZD1222 COVID-19 vaccine. Study overall: The study pooled second doses at about 4 or about 12 weeks.

Measured with immunoSEQ multiplex PCR; TCRdb has only the in-frame clones, and not every one. The repertoire holds more than 95,000 clones, around nine tenths seen once, with more than 6% in the top ten. Germline values: CDR1 LNHDA, CDR2 SQIVND (reference sequence). The CDR3 is 15 residues long. V lost 6 bases and J lost 1, with 13 bases in between. Study-wide points: Sampling that yielded the repertoires occurred only after the peak T cell response.

This clone has just one count. Its target is not known. This material consisted of peripheral blood, taken on day 0 of AZD1222 vaccination. The chain joins TRBV19 to TRBJ1-5, with D maybe TRBD1 (5 bases). The sequence derives from an adult in good health. CDR3 sequence reads: CASSGGLISNQPQHF. CDR3 nucleotides: TGTGCCAGTAGCGGGGGACTGATCAGCAATCAGCCCCAGCATTTT.